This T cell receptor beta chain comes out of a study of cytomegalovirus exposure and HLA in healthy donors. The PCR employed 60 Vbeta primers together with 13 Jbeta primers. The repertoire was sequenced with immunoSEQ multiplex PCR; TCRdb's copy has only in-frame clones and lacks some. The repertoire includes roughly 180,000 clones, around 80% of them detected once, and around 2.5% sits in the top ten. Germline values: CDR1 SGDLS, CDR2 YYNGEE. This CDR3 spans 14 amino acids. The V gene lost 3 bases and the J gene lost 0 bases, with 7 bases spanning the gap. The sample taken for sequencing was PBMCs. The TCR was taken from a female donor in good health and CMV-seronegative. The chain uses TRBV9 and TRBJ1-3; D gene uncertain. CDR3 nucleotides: TGTGCCAGCAGCGCAACAGTCTCTGGAAACACCATATATTTT. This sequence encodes CASSATVSGNTIYF.